Listed below are T cell receptor beta chains from one sample, sequenced in a study of shared clonotypes between healthy human individuals. Assay: immunoSEQ multiplex PCR; the TCRdb copy retains only in-frame clones and omits some. The sample has 2 million to 2.5 million clones; about 94% are singletons. The sample comprised naive CD4+ T cells sorted from blood. These receptors were collected from a man between 18 and 35 years old in good health. Each CDR3 is given with its conserved first and last residue. A D gene is named only where the DNA matches it firmly. Size is omitted from some rows. Given values are once, few, many or a class for expanded clones.

CDR3 protein,CDR3 DNA,J gene,clone size,CDR3 length,V gene,D gene
CASSEMGGTEAFF,TGCGCCAGCAGCGAGATGGGAGGCACTGAAGCTTTCTTT,TRBJ1-1,-,13,TRBV5-1,-
CAWSPQGSPLHF,TGTGCCTGGAGTCCACAGGGTTCACCCCTCCACTTT,TRBJ1-6,-,12,TRBV30,-
CAWAGQATYEQYF,TGTGCCTGGGCGGGACAGGCAACCTACGAGCAGTACTTC,TRBJ2-7,-,13,TRBV30,TRBD1
CASSQGTGREPGELFF,TGCGCCAGCAGCCAAGGAACGGGGAGAGAGCCCGGGGAGCTGTTTTTT,TRBJ2-2,-,16,TRBV4-1,-
CASSQAGLAGGPNTGELFF,TGCGCCAGCAGCCAAGCTGGACTAGCGGGGGGCCCGAACACCGGGGAGCTGTTTTTT,TRBJ2-2,-,19,TRBV4-1,TRBD2
CASSLRQGAGYTF,TGTGCCAGCAGTTTACGACAGGGGGCTGGCTACACCTTC,TRBJ1-2,once,13,TRBV27,TRBD1
CASSFLVGPYEQYF,TGCGCCAGCAGCTTCCTGGTGGGGCCCTACGAGCAGTACTTC,TRBJ2-7,-,14,TRBV5-1,-
CASSQDSGNYEQYF,TGCGCCAGCAGCCAAGATTCGGGGAACTACGAGCAGTACTTC,TRBJ2-7,-,14,TRBV4-1,-
CAWSQTGNQPQHF,TGTGCCTGGAGTCAGACAGGGAATCAGCCCCAGCATTTT,TRBJ1-5,few,13,TRBV30,TRBD1
CATLSQGNSPLHF,TGTGCCACTCTCTCGCAGGGTAATTCACCCCTCCACTTT,TRBJ1-6,-,13,TRBV28,-
CASRIGSVANYGYTF,TGCGCCAGCAGGATCGGGTCCGTGGCTAACTATGGCTACACCTTC,TRBJ1-2,-,15,TRBV5-1,-
CASSLGGTSTDTQYF,TGTGCCAGCAGCTTAGGGGGGACTAGCACAGATACGCAGTATTTT,TRBJ2-3,-,15,TRBV5-4,-
CASSSPDSQETQYF,TGTGCCAGCAGCTCCCCGGACAGCCAAGAGACCCAGTACTTC,TRBJ2-5,-,14,TRBV7-2,-
CASSLVGLDSGNEQFF,TGTGCCAGCAGTCTCGTAGGACTAGACTCGGGCAATGAGCAGTTCTTC,TRBJ2-1,-,16,TRBV7-9,TRBD2
CSVEGREANTIYF,TGCAGCGTTGAAGGCAGGGAGGCAAACACCATATATTTT,TRBJ1-3,once,13,TRBV29-1,-
CASGDGVNSNQPQHF,TGTGCCAGTGGAGATGGTGTTAATAGCAATCAGCCCCAGCATTTT,TRBJ1-5,-,15,TRBV19,-
CASNLGGNSPLHF,TGTGCCAGCAATTTGGGTGGTAATTCACCCCTCCACTTT,TRBJ1-6,-,13,TRBV5-4,-
CASSVARRSYEQYF,TGTGCCAGTAGCGTCGCTAGAAGGTCCTACGAGCAGTACTTC,TRBJ2-7,-,14,TRBV19,-
CASSLVSGGTGELFF,TGTGCCAGCAGCTTAGTTAGCGGAGGCACCGGGGAGCTGTTTTTT,TRBJ2-2,-,15,TRBV7-2,-
CASSPASRSYEQYF,TGTGCCAGCTCACCGGCTTCCCGCTCCTACGAGCAGTACTTC,TRBJ2-7,-,14,TRBV18,-
CASSTLAWETQYF,TGTGCCAGTTCCACCCTTGCTTGGGAGACCCAGTACTTC,TRBJ2-5,-,13,TRBV19,-
CASSLGPGAPPGRNIQYF,TGTGCCAGCAGTTTGGGACCTGGGGCCCCTCCAGGGAGAAACATTCAGTACTTC,TRBJ2-4,-,18,TRBV7-9,-
CASSLLADYEQYF,TGTGCCAGCAGCCTCCTAGCGGATTACGAGCAGTACTTC,TRBJ2-7,-,13,TRBV7-2,TRBD2
CASSGTGRPPYEQYF,TGCGCCAGCAGCGGGACAGGTAGACCCCCCTACGAGCAGTACTTC,TRBJ2-7,-,15,TRBV5-1,TRBD1
CAWSVGIQETQYF,TGTGCCTGGAGTGTGGGCATCCAAGAGACCCAGTACTTC,TRBJ2-5,-,13,TRBV30,-
CASGEGTGVINEQFF,TGCGCCAGCGGGGAGGGGACAGGGGTGATCAATGAGCAGTTCTTC,TRBJ2-1,-,15,TRBV5-1,TRBD1
CASSLDISYEQYF,TGTGCCAGCAGCTTGGATATCTCCTACGAGCAGTACTTC,TRBJ2-7,-,13,TRBV7-2,-
CATLTNQLTGGNTEAFF,TGTGCCACCTTGACAAATCAATTGACAGGTGGGAACACTGAAGCTTTCTTT,TRBJ1-1,-,17,TRBV10-3,-
CASSLAPTGDGPYEQYF,TGTGCCAGCAGCTTAGCTCCAACAGGTGACGGCCCTTACGAGCAGTACTTC,TRBJ2-7,-,17,TRBV7-6,-
CACLPSTQETQYF,TGTGCCTGCCTCCCCTCTACCCAAGAGACCCAGTACTTC,TRBJ2-5,-,13,TRBV21-1,-
CAWSVPGAYEQYF,TGTGCCTGGAGTGTACCCGGGGCCTACGAGCAGTACTTC,TRBJ2-7,-,13,TRBV30,-
CASSQWSGELFF,TGTGCCAGCAGCCAGTGGAGCGGGGAGCTGTTTTTT,TRBJ2-2,-,12,TRBV14,-
CASSPPTGAMNTEAFF,TGTGCCAGCTCACCACCGACGGGGGCGATGAACACTGAAGCTTTCTTT,TRBJ1-1,-,16,TRBV18,-
CASSLDPQSEAFF,TGTGCCAGCAGCTTAGATCCCCAGAGTGAAGCTTTCTTT,TRBJ1-1,-,13,TRBV7-9,-
CASSPELGGEQYF,TGTGCCAGCTCACCAGAACTGGGGGGCGAGCAGTACTTC,TRBJ2-7,-,13,TRBV18,-
CASSPGTIEGETQYF,TGTGCCAGCAGCCCCGGGACAATCGAGGGAGAGACCCAGTACTTC,TRBJ2-5,-,15,TRBV7-2,-
CASSLEGGPYEQYF,TGTGCCAGCAGCTTAGAGGGGGGGCCCTACGAGCAGTACTTC,TRBJ2-7,-,14,TRBV7-9,-
CASSRAWGLTNTEAFF,TGTGCCAGCAGCCGTGCGTGGGGACTGACGAACACTGAAGCTTTCTTT,TRBJ1-1,once,16,TRBV28,-
CASSEYRDSLLGDTQYF,TGTGCCAGCAGTGAATATCGCGACAGCCTGCTGGGAGATACGCAGTATTTT,TRBJ2-3,-,17,TRBV25-1,-
CASSLGIGLAKNIQYF,TGTGCCAGCAGCTTAGGTATCGGGCTGGCCAAAAACATTCAGTACTTC,TRBJ2-4,-,16,TRBV11-1,-
CASSEDRLSYNEQFF,TGTGCCAGCAGTGAGGACCGGCTATCCTACAATGAGCAGTTCTTC,TRBJ2-1,-,15,TRBV6-1,-
CASSPQGGNTEAFF,TGCGCCAGCAGCCCCCAGGGGGGGAACACTGAAGCTTTCTTT,TRBJ1-1,-,14,TRBV5-1,TRBD1